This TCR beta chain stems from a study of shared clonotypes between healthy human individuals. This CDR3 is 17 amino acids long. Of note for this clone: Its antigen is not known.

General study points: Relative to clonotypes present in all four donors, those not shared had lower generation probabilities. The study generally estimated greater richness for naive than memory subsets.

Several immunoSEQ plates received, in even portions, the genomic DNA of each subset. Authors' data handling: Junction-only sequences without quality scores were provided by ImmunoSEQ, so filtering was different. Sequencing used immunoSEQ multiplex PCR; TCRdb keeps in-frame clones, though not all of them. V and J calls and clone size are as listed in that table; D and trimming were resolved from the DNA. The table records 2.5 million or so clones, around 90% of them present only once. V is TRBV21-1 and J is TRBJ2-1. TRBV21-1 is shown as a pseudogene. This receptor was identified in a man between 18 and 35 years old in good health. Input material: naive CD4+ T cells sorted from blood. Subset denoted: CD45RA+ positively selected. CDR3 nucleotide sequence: TGTGCCACGGAGCTCGGATCCGTCTCCGGGGGCCACAATGAGCAGTTCTTC. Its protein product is CATELGSVSGGHNEQFF.